This T cell receptor beta chain was documented in a study of control samples from healthy donors and cancer patients. Sequencing used immunoSEQ multiplex PCR; TCRdb keeps in-frame clones, though not all of them. The sample contains 40,000 to 50,000 clones, 65% to 80% of which appear only once. The table lists this clone with a count of one. The ends lost 3 bases at V and 4 bases at J; junction bases unmatched: 5. This CDR3 region has 15 residues. The germline gives CDR1 MDHEN, CDR2 SYDVKM. The TCR originated in a male donor with melanoma. The chain joins TRBV28 to TRBJ1-4; TRBD1 aligns across 7 bases. The sample taken for sequencing was formalin-fixed, paraffin-embedded tissue. The CDR3 nucleotides are TGTGCCAGCAGTTTCCACAGGGGTTTTAATGAAAAACTGTTTTTT. Protein product: CASSFHRGFNEKLFF.